This T cell receptor beta chain was obtained from a study of blood T cell repertoires in COVID-19. Generated by immunoSEQ multiplex PCR, the TCRdb table keeps only in-frame clones and is missing some. The sample contains approximately 94,000 clones, more than 85% of which appear only once. Germline CDR1 is SGHRS and CDR2 is YFSETQ. This CDR3 comprises 16 residues. J was trimmed by 1 base and V by 3 bases; bases with no gene match: 7. The chain is built from TRBV5-1 and TRBJ1-3; 7 bases line up with TRBD1. Sequenced: peripheral blood. The clonotype originates from a man younger than 45 in a cohort sampled during active COVID-19. In DNA, the CDR3 is TGCGCCAGCAGCTCCCGACAGGGAATTTCTGGAAACACCATATATTTT. This sequence encodes CASSSRQGISGNTIYF.